This paragraph covers one T cell receptor (beta chain) sequence. Its antigen is not known. Repertoires were generated with immunoSEQ multiplex PCR, while TCRdb's copy carries only in-frame clones and drops some. The data contain about 77,000 clones, more than 65% of them seen just once; the ten biggest clones take up approximately 4.5%. This entry comes from a study of OX40 agonist ivuxolimab in advanced cancers. In the study overall: While on treatment, patients had intravenous ivuxolimab at 0.01 to 10 mg/kg every 2 weeks.

At baseline, cycle 4 day 1, and cycle 7 day 1, blood was sampled. Study-wide points: On average, a greater number of expanded clones characterised CD8+ T cells relative to CD4+.

The V end lost 5 bases, the J end lost 6 bases, and 20 bases lay between the germline ends. Per germline, CDR1 SEHNR and CDR2 FQNEAQ (reference sequence). CDR3 size: 16 residues. The gene calls are TRBV7-9 and TRBJ2-1, with a possible D match to TRBD2 (5 bases). This TCR was sampled from an adult with an advanced solid tumor such as melanoma, head and neck, liver or kidney cancer. This material consisted of CD4+ or CD8+ T cells sorted from blood, taken in a trial of the OX40 agonist ivuxolimab. The CDR3 here is CASSVLASSVSNEQFF. The CDR3 bases are TGTGCCAGCAGCGTATTAGCCAGTAGCGTATCCAATGAGCAGTTCTTC.